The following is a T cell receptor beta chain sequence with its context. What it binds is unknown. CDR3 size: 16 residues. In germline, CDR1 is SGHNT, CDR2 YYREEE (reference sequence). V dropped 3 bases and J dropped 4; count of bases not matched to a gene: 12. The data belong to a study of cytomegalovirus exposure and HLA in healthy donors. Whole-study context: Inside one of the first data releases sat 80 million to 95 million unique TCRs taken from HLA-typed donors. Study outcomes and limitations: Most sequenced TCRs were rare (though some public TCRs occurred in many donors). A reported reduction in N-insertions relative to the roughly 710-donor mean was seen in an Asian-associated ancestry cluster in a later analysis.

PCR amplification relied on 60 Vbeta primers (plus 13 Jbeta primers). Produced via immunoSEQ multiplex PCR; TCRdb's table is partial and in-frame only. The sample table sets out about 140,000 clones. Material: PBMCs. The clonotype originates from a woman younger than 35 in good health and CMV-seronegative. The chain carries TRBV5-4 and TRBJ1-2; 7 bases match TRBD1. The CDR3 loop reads CASSSGGAGGLYGYTF. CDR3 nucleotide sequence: TGTGCCAGCAGCTCGGGGGGGGCAGGGGGGCTCTATGGCTACACCTTC.